This TCR beta chain was recovered during a study of blood T cell repertoires in COVID-19. Overall study context: Sources were T cells, B-cell-depleted T cells, or PBMCs; the material itself was cDNA or gDNA.

Per the original methods: Nucleated cell number was recorded as an estimate derived from reference gene primer amplification. Method: immunoSEQ multiplex PCR; TCRdb's copy keeps in-frame clones and lacks some. V and J calls and clone size are those listed in that table; D and trimming were worked out from the DNA. The data contain 80,000 to 100,000 clones, about nine tenths of them singletons. CDR1 LNHDA and CDR2 SQIVND come from the germline V gene (reference sequence). The CDR3 spans 14 residues. Trimming stripped 5 bases from V and 0 bases from J, with 11 bases between. The sequence came from a man in his sixties with acute or convalescent COVID-19. The sample taken for sequencing was peripheral blood. This chain links TRBV19 with TRBJ2-7; D is unclear. The CDR3 spells CASSPRSYSYEQYF. CDR3 coding DNA: TGTGCCAGTAGTCCCCGGTCTTACTCCTACGAGCAGTACTTC. Full variable domain (rest looked up from reference TRBV19 and TRBJ2-7): DGGITQSPKYLFRKEGQNVTLSCEQNLNHDAMYWYRQDPGQGLRLIYYSQIVNDFQKGDIAEGYSVSREKKESFPLTVTSAQKNPTAFYLCASSPRSYSYEQYFGPGTRLTVT.